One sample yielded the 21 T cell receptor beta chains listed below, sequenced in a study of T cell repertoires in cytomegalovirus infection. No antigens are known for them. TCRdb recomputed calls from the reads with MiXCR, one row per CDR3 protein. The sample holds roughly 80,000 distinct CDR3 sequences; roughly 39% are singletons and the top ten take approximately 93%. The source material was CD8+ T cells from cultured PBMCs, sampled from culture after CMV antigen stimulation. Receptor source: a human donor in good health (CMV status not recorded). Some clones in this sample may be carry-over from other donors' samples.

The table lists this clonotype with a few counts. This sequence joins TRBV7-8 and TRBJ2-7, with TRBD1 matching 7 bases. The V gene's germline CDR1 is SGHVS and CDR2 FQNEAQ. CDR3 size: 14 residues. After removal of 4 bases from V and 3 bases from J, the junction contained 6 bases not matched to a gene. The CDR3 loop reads CASSSYTGDYEQYF. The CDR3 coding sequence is TGTGCCAGCAGCTCCTACACAGGGGACTACGAGCAGTACTTC.

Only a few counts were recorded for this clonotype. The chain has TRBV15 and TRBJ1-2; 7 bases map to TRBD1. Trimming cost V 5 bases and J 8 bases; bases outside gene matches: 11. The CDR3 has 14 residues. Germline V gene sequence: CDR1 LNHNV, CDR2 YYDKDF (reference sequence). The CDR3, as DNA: TGTGCCACCAGCGGCCGAGACAGGGTCGAGGGCTACACCTTC. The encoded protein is CATSGRDRVEGYTF.

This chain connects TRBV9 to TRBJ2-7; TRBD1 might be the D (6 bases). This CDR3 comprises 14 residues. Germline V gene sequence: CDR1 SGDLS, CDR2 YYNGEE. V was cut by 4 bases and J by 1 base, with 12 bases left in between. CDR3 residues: CASSLDSGSYEQYF. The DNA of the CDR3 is TGTGCCAGCAGCTTGGACAGCGGATCCTACGAGCAGTACTTC. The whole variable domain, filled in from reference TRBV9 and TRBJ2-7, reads DSGVTQTPKHLITATGQRVTLRCSPRSGDLSVYWYQQSLDQGLQFLIQYYNGEERAKGNILERFSAQQFPDLHSELNLSSLELGDSALYFCASSLDSGSYEQYFGPGTRLTVT.

The DNA of the CDR3 is TGCGCCAGCAGCCAAGGTATTAACGCAGCTGCAGATACGCAGTATTTT. Its protein is CASSQGINAAADTQYF. The J gene is TRBJ2-3, the V gene TRBV4-1; no definite D call. The V gene lost 1 base and the J gene lost 4 bases, with 15 bases spanning the gap. The CDR3 extends over 16 amino acids. The germline V gene has CDR1 MGHRA and CDR2 YSYEKL.

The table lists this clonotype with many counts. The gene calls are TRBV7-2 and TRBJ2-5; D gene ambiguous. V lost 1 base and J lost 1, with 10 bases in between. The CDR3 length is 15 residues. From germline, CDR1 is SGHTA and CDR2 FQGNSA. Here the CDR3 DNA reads TGTGCCAGCAGCTTAGACCTCAGAGCCCAAGAGACCCAGTACTTC. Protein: CASSLDLRAQETQYF.

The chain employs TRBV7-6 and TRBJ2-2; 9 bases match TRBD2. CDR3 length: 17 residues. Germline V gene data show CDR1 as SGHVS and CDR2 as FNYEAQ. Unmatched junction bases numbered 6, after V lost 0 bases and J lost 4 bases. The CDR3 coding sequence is TGTGCCAGCAGCTTAGCGGCGGGGGGGCGTGGCACCGGGGAGCTGTTTTTT. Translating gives CASSLAAGGRGTGELFF.

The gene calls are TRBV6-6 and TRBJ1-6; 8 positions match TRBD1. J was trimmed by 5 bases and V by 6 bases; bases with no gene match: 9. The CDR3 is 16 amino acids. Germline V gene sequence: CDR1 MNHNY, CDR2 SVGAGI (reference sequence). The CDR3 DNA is TGTGCCAGCAGCGGACAGGGTTATTTTAATAATTCACCCCTCCACTTT. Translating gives CASSGQGYFNNSPLHF.

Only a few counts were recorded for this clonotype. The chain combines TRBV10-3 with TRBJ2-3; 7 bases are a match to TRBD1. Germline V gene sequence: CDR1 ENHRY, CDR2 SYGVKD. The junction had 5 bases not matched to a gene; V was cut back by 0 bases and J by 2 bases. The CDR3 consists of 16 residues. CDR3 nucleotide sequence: TGTGCCATCAGTGAGTCTCCAGGGGGTATCACAGATACGCAGTATTTT. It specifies CAISESPGGITDTQYF.

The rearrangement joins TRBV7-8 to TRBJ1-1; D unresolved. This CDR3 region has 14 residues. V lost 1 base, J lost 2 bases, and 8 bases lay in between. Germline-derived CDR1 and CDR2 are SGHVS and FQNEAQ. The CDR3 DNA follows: TGTGCCAGCAGCTTAGAGGTCGACAACACTGAAGCTTTCTTT. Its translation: CASSLEVDNTEAFF.

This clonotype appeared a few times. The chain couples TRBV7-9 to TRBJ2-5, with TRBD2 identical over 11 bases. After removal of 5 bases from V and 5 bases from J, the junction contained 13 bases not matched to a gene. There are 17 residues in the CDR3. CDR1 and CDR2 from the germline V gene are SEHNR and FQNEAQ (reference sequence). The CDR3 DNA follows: TGTGCCAGCAGCGCCCGACTAGCGGGGCTCCCGGGGGAGACCCAGTACTTC. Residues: CASSARLAGLPGETQYF.

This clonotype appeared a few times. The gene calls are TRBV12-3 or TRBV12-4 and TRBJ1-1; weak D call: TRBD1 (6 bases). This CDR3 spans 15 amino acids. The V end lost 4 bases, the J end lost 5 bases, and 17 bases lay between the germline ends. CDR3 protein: CASSYPQGTSTEAFF. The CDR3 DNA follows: TGTGCCAGCAGTTACCCCCAGGGGACAAGTACTGAAGCTTTCTTT.

DNA of the CDR3: TGCGCCAGCAGCCTCCTAGGGTATCAAGGAACTAGCACAGATACGCAGTATTTT. It specifies CASSLLGYQGTSTDTQYF. The chain combines TRBV4-1 with TRBJ2-3; D not resolved. With 4 bases removed from V and 0 bases from J, the gap between germline ends came to 20 bases. Germline assignment: CDR1 MGHRA and CDR2 YSYEKL. There are 18 residues in the CDR3.

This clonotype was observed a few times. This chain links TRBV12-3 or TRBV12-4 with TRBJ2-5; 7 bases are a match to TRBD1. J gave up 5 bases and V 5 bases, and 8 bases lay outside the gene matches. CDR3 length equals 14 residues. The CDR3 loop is CASSGSGTEETQYF. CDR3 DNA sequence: TGTGCCAGCAGTGGGTCGGGGACAGAGGAGACCCAGTACTTC.

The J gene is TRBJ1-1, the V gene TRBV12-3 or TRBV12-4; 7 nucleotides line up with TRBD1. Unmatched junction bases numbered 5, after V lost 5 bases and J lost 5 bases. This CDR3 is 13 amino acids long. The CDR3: CASSLQGGTEAFF. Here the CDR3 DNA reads TGTGCCAGCAGTCTTCAGGGGGGGACTGAAGCTTTCTTT.

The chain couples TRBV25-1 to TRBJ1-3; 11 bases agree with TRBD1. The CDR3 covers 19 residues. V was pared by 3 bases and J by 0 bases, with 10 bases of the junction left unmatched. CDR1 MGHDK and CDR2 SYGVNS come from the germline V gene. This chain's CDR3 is CASSDSGQGVSFSGNTIYF. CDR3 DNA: TGTGCCAGCAGTGACTCGGGACAGGGGGTTTCTTTCTCTGGAAACACCATATATTTT.

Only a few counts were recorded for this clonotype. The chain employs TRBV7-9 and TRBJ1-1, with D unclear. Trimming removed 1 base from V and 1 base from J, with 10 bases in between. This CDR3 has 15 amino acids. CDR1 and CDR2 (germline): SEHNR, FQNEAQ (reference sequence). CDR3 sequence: CASSLEAEQNTEAFF. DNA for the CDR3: TGTGCCAGCAGCTTAGAGGCAGAGCAGAACACTGAAGCTTTCTTT.

The CDR3 coding sequence is TGTGCCAGCAGGCCGGGGCTGAACACTGAAGCTTTCTTT. Amino acids: CASRPGLNTEAFF. The V call is TRBV6-2 or TRBV6-3, the J call TRBJ1-1, with D possibly being TRBD1 (5 bases). CDR1 is MNHEY, CDR2 SVGEGT, per germline. The CDR3 has 13 amino acids. V lost 6 bases and J 0 bases, leaving 8 bases between the germline ends.

DNA for the CDR3: TGTGCCAGCAGCCCCGGGACAGCCGCAACTAATGAAAAACTGTTTTTT. Protein sequence: CASSPGTAATNEKLFF. The rearrangement links TRBV7-2 to TRBJ1-4; TRBD1 agrees at 7 bases. The CDR3 covers 16 residues. After removal of 5 bases from V and 0 bases from J, the junction contained 6 bases not matched to a gene. Germline CDR1 and CDR2: SGHTA and FQGNSA.

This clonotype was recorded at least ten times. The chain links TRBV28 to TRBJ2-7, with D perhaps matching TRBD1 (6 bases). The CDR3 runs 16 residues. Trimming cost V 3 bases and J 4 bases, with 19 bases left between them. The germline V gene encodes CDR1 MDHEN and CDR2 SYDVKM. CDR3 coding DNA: TGTGCCAGCAGTTTGGTGCAGGGGAATGGATTATACGAGCAGTACTTC. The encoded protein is CASSLVQGNGLYEQYF.

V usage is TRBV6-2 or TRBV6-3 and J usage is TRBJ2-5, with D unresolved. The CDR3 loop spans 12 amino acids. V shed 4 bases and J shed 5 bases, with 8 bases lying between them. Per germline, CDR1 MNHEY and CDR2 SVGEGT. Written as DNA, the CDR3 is TGTGCCAGCAGTTTTCGGCGGGAGACCCAGTACTTC. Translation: CASSFRRETQYF.

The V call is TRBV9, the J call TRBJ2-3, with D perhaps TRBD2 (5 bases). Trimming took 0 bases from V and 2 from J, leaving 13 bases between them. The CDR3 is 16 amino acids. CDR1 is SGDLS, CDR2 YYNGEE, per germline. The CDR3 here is CASSVGASLNTDTQYF. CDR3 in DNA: TGTGCCAGCAGCGTAGGAGCTAGCCTAAACACAGATACGCAGTATTTT.